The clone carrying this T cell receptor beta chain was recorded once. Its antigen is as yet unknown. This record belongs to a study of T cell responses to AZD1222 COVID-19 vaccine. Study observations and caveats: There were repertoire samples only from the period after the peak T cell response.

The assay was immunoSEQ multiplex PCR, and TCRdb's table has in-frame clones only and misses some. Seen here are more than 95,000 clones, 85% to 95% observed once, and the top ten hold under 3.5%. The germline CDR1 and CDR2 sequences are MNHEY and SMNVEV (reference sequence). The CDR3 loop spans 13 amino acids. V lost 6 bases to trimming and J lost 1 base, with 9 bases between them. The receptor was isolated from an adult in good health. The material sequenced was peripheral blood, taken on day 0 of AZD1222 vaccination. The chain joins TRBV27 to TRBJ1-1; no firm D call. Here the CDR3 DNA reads TGTGCCAGCAGCGGTATAACGAACACTGAAGCTTTCTTT. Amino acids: CASSGITNTEAFF.